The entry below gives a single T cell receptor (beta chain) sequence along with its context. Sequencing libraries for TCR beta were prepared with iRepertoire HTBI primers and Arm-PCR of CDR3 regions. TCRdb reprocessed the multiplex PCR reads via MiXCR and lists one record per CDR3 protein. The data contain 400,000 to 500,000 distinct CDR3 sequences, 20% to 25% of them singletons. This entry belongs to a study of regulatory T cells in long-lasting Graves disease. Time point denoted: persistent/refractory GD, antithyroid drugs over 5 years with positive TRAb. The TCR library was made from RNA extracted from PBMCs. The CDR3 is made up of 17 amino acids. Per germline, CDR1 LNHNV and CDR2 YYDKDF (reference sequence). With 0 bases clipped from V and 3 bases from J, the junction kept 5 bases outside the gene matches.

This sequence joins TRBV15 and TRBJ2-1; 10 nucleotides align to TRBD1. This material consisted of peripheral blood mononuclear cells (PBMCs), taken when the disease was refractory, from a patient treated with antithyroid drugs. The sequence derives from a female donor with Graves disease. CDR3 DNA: TGTGCCACCAGCAGAGATATAGGGACAGGGGTCTACAATGAGCAGTTCTTC. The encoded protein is CATSRDIGTGVYNEQFF.